These 13 T cell receptor beta chains were sequenced from one sample in a study of human T cells and chemical hapten exposure. Time point given: pre-sensitization, week 0. Treatment given: therapeutic diphenylcyclopropenone sensitization with weekly scalp DPC. TCRdb analysed the RACE reads with MiXCR anew, one entry per CDR3 protein. Of about 85,000 distinct CDR3 sequences in the sample, about 8.5% were seen once. The sequencing used whole blood, collected in connection with sensitization to the hapten diphenylcyclopropenone (DPC). The receptors stem from a man aged 35-49 years with alopecia areata. Some clones in this sample may be carry-over from other donors' samples.

The chain recombines TRBV12-3 or TRBV12-4 with TRBJ2-1; 9 bases line up with TRBD2. V trimming: 5 bases; J trimming: 6 bases; junction bases outside the gene matches: 11. The CDR3 length is 16 residues. CDR3 residues: CASSPRGAGGPNEQFF. As DNA, the CDR3 is TGTGCCAGCAGTCCCCGTGGCGCGGGAGGGCCCAATGAGCAGTTCTTC.

This chain connects TRBV15 to TRBJ1-4; 8 positions match TRBD1. The germline CDR1 and CDR2 sequences are LNHNV and YYDKDF (reference sequence). The CDR3 loop spans 15 amino acids. Trimming cost V 1 base and J 8 bases; bases outside gene matches: 6. CDR3 residues: CATSRGAGGEEKLFF. DNA of the CDR3: TGTGCCACCAGCAGAGGGGCAGGGGGCGAGGAAAAACTGTTTTTT. Drawing the rest from reference TRBV15 and TRBJ1-4, the complete variable domain is DAMVIQNPRYQVTQFGKPVTLSCSQTLNHNVMYWYQQKSSQAPKLLFHYYDKDFNNEADTPDNFQSRRPNTSFCFLDIRSPGLGDTAMYLCATSRGAGGEEKLFFGSGTQLSVL.

As to this clonotype: One junction end disagrees with the germline gene, perhaps due to a read error. The gene calls are TRBV12-3 or TRBV12-4 and TRBJ2-5; D remains ambiguous. The CDR3 has 11 amino acids. The CDR3 spells CASSIAEGQYF. The CDR3, as DNA: TGTGCCAGCAGTATAGCAGAAGGCCAGTACTTC.

This clonotype was recorded many times. The DNA for the CDR3 is TGTGCCAGCAGCCCAGGACCCTACAATGAGCAGTTCTTC. It is translated as CASSPGPYNEQFF. The chain recombines TRBV7-2 with TRBJ2-1; D unresolved. With 5 bases removed from V and 2 bases from J, the gap between germline ends came to 7 bases. The CDR3 totals 13 residues. CDR1 and CDR2 (germline): SGHTA, FQGNSA. Looking up the rest from reference TRBV7-2 and TRBJ2-1 gives the full variable domain: GAGVSQSPSNKVTEKGKDVELRCDPISGHTALYWYRQSLGQGLEFLIYFQGNSAPDKSGLPSDRFSAERTGGSVSTLTIQRTQQEDSAVYLCASSPGPYNEQFFGPGTRLTVL.

The table lists this clonotype with a few counts. The rearrangement joins TRBV7-2 to TRBJ2-2; D perhaps matches TRBD2 (5 bases). Germline-derived CDR1 and CDR2 are SGHTA and FQGNSA. The CDR3 is 15 residues long. Trimming stripped 5 bases from V and 7 bases from J, with 17 bases between. This chain's CDR3 is CASSPSRPGNGELFF. The CDR3 DNA sequence: TGTGCCAGCAGCCCCTCACGCCCCGGGAACGGGGAGCTGTTTTTT.

A few counts support this clonotype. The V gene is TRBV11-3, the J gene TRBJ2-1; 11 positions agree with TRBD2. The CDR3 has 16 amino acids. Germline trimming cut 0 bases from V and 6 bases from J; bases unmatched to any gene: 4. In germline, CDR1 is SGHNT, CDR2 YENEEA. CDR3 residues: CASSLDLAGGGNEQFF. The CDR3 DNA sequence: TGTGCCAGCAGCTTAGATCTAGCGGGAGGCGGCAATGAGCAGTTCTTC.

The chain has TRBV27 and TRBJ2-3, with 10 positions matching TRBD1. In germline, CDR1 is MNHEY, CDR2 SMNVEV (reference sequence). The CDR3 is 16 residues long. V was pared by 6 bases and J by 0 bases, with 6 bases of the junction left unmatched. In nucleotides, the CDR3 is TGTGCCAGCAGGCGACCGGGACAGGGGAGCACAGATACGCAGTATTTT. It specifies CASRRPGQGSTDTQYF.

The sample holds a few counts of this clonotype. A much larger clone sits a single nucleotide away, making a read error possible. The CDR3 loop reads CASSPDSYQPQHF. The CDR3, as DNA: TGTGCCAGCAGCCCGGACAGTTATCAGCCCCAGCATTTT. The chain recombines TRBV7-2 with TRBJ1-5, with D perhaps matching TRBD1 (6 bases). The CDR3 extends over 13 amino acids. The germline V gene has CDR1 SGHTA and CDR2 FQGNSA. V lost 5 bases, J lost 5 bases, and 10 bases lay in between.

The CDR3 bases are TGTGCCAGCAGCCAAGGGACAGGGCGTTACAATGAGCAGTTCTTC. Translation gives CASSQGTGRYNEQFF. The chain carries TRBV14 and TRBJ2-1, with TRBD1 identical over 8 bases. Germline values: CDR1 SGHDN, CDR2 FVKESK. V lost 1 base to trimming and J lost 4 bases; unmatched junction nucleotides: 3. The CDR3 has 15 residues.

In this sample, this clonotype turned up many times. The chain uses TRBV7-2 and TRBJ2-3; D gene unclear. The CDR3 extends over 14 amino acids. CDR1 and CDR2 from the germline V gene are SGHTA and FQGNSA. The V gene lost 0 bases and the J gene lost 0 bases, with 4 bases spanning the gap. CDR3 coding DNA: TGTGCCAGCAGCTTAGCCACTAGCACAGATACGCAGTATTTT. Residues: CASSLATSTDTQYF.

This clonotype was detected ten times or more. The CDR3 region is CASSFPENTEAFF. The CDR3 coding sequence is TGTGCCAGCAGTTTCCCAGAGAACACTGAAGCTTTCTTT. The rearrangement joins TRBV28 to TRBJ1-1; D ambiguous. CDR3 length equals 13 residues. V was shortened by 3 bases and J by 1 base, with 6 bases between the two germline ends. Germline-derived CDR1 and CDR2 are MDHEN and SYDVKM.

The chain carries TRBV19 and TRBJ2-1; TRBD1 matches at 10 bases. Germline CDR1 LNHDA, CDR2 SQIVND (reference sequence). CDR3 length: 16 amino acids. V shed 5 bases and J 7 bases; nucleotides not matched to a gene: 11. This CDR3 reads CASSAMDRGTWNEQFF. The CDR3 region has the DNA TGTGCCAGTAGTGCAATGGACAGGGGGACTTGGAATGAGCAGTTCTTC. Combining the CDR3 with reference TRBV19 and TRBJ2-1 gives the whole variable domain DGGITQSPKYLFRKEGQNVTLSCEQNLNHDAMYWYRQDPGQGLRLIYYSQIVNDFQKGDIAEGYSVSREKKESFPLTVTSAQKNPTAFYLCASSAMDRGTWNEQFFGPGTRLTVL.

The table lists this clonotype with many counts. The chain joins TRBV29-1 to TRBJ1-5; 8 bases are a match to TRBD1. CDR1 SQVTM and CDR2 ANQGSEA come from the germline V gene. The J segment lost 5 bases and the V segment lost 6 bases, leaving 9 bases of the junction unmatched. The CDR3 is 14 amino acids. The CDR3 DNA reads as TGCAGCGTCGATGGACAGGGCCCCGATCAGCCCCAGCATTTT. Translation: CSVDGQGPDQPQHF.